The 13 T cell receptor beta chains given below trace back to one sample, sequenced in a study of cytomegalovirus exposure and HLA in healthy donors. Vbeta (60) and Jbeta (13) primers were used in the PCR. Sequenced by immunoSEQ multiplex PCR; TCRdb stores in-frame clones only, minus some. The table lists roughly 130,000 clones, roughly 78% of them singletons. Material for sequencing was PBMCs. The source of these receptors is a man aged 25 to 40 in good health and CMV-seronegative.

The genes are TRBV5-1 and TRBJ2-2; a weak D match, TRBD1 (6 bases). V lost 2 bases, J lost 2 bases, and 13 bases lay in between. The CDR3 is 16 amino acids. Germline loops: CDR1 SGHRS, CDR2 YFSETQ. As DNA, the CDR3 is TGCGCCAGCAGCTTCTCCGGGACACCTAACACCGGGGAGCTGTTTTTT. This translates into CASSFSGTPNTGELFF.

This clone was seen once. J is TRBJ2-3 and V is TRBV7-8, with 14 bases matching TRBD2. This CDR3 is 17 amino acids long. Losses at the gene ends were 5 bases for V and 4 bases for J; bases not matched to a gene: 8. The germline gives CDR1 SGHVS, CDR2 FQNEAQ. The CDR3 DNA follows: TGTGCCAGCAGCAACCCGGGACTAGCGGGGGAATCAGATACGCAGTATTTT. It specifies CASSNPGLAGESDTQYF.

The chain joins TRBV29-1 to TRBJ2-1; D is perhaps TRBD2 (6 bases). The CDR3 is made up of 14 amino acids. The V gene lost 5 bases and the J gene lost 4 bases, with 15 bases spanning the gap. CDR1 and CDR2 (germline): SQVTM, ANQGSEA. The CDR3 DNA sequence: TGCAGCGTTATCCGGGACTCGGAGTACAATGAGCAGTTCTTC. Its protein is CSVIRDSEYNEQFF.

V usage is TRBV11-2 and J usage is TRBJ2-3; tentative D call: TRBD2 (6 bases). The CDR3 is 16 residues long. Germline lookup yields CDR1 SGHAT and CDR2 FQNNGV. Trimming cost V 0 bases and J 2 bases, with 12 bases left between them. The CDR3 nucleotides read TGTGCCAGCAGCTTAGATGGTTTAGCGGCCACAGATACGCAGTATTTT. Encoded protein: CASSLDGLAATDTQYF.

The chain carries TRBV12-5 and TRBJ2-1, with 8 nucleotides matching TRBD2. Germline loops: CDR1 LGHNT, CDR2 FRNRAP. Unmatched junction bases numbered 8, after V lost 0 bases and J lost 1 base. The CDR3 has 18 residues. The DNA for the CDR3 is TGTGCTAGTGGTTTGGTAGACAACGGGGGGGGATCCTACAATGAGCAGTTCTTC. Its protein product is CASGLVDNGGGSYNEQFF.

The chain uses TRBV5-6 and TRBJ2-7, with 9 positions matching TRBD2. The CDR3 consists of 16 residues. V gave up 4 bases and J gave up 2 bases; unmatched junction bases: 10. Germline V lookup: CDR1 SGHDT, CDR2 YYEEEE. CDR3 sequence: CASSGDSGSNAYEQYF. In nucleotides, the CDR3 is TGTGCCAGCAGCGGAGATAGCGGGAGTAACGCCTACGAGCAGTACTTC.

The V gene is TRBV7-6, the J gene TRBJ1-4; perhaps TRBD1 as D (6 bases). The CDR3 has 13 amino acids. CDR1 is SGHVS and CDR2 is FNYEAQ in the germline V gene. The V end lost 5 bases, the J end lost 8 bases, and 12 bases lay between the germline ends. CDR3: CASSGGVKEKLFF. For the CDR3, the DNA is TGTGCCAGCAGCGGGGGCGTAAAAGAAAAACTGTTTTTT.

The V gene is TRBV19, the J gene TRBJ2-3; 12 bases are shared with TRBD2. The germline V gene encodes CDR1 LNHDA and CDR2 SQIVND (reference sequence). V was clipped by 9 bases and J by 0 bases; unmatched bases: 4. There are 15 residues in the CDR3. CDR3 region: CASGTSGPSTDTQYF. For the CDR3, the DNA is TGTGCCAGCGGGACTAGCGGGCCAAGCACAGATACGCAGTATTTT.

The CDR3 DNA follows: TGTGCCTGGAGTGCGCTGGACAGGGGCAATCAGCCCCAGCATTTT. Amino acid sequence: CAWSALDRGNQPQHF. The J gene is TRBJ1-5, the V gene TRBV30, with 8 bases aligning to TRBD1. CDR1 and CDR2 (germline): GTSNPN, SVGIG (reference sequence). Losses at the gene ends were 1 base for V and 2 bases for J; bases not matched to a gene: 4. The CDR3 loop spans 15 amino acids.

This clone was seen just once. This rearrangement joins TRBV7-9 to TRBJ2-7; D is possibly TRBD2 (5 bases). Looked up from germline, CDR1 is SEHNR and CDR2 is FQNEAQ (reference sequence). The CDR3 totals 15 residues. The V gene lost 5 bases and the J gene lost 5 bases, with 19 bases spanning the gap. In nucleotides, the CDR3 is TGTGCCAGCAGCCCTCCTCCGGGCTGGAGGCACGAGCAGTACTTC. The encoded protein is CASSPPPGWRHEQYF.

This clone was recorded a few times. V is TRBV5-1 and J is TRBJ2-1, with 10 nucleotides matching TRBD2. V lost 3 bases, J lost 2 bases, and 2 bases stayed unmatched. Germline V gives CDR1 SGHRS, CDR2 YFSETQ. The CDR3 is 15 amino acids. The chain's CDR3 is CASSSAGGPYNEQFF. The CDR3 DNA follows: TGCGCCAGCAGCTCAGCGGGAGGGCCCTACAATGAGCAGTTCTTC.

This chain links TRBV29-1 with TRBJ2-7, with 8 bases lining up with TRBD2. From germline, CDR1 is SQVTM and CDR2 ANQGSEA. The CDR3 runs 15 residues. The V and J ends lost 6 bases and 5 bases, in that order; junction bases with no gene match: 15. As DNA, the CDR3 is TGCAGCGTAGACCCGGGACTAGAGGTGCTCCACGAGCAGTACTTC. This gives the protein CSVDPGLEVLHEQYF.

This clone was recorded a few times. The chain links TRBV6-1 to TRBJ2-7, with 14 nucleotides matching TRBD2. Germline CDR1 and CDR2: MNHNS and SASEGT. The J segment lost 5 bases and the V segment lost 4 bases, leaving 4 bases of the junction unmatched. The CDR3 totals 15 residues. CDR3 in DNA: TGTGCCAGCAGTGGAGGGACTAGCGGGAGAAACGAGCAGTACTTC. Protein sequence: CASSGGTSGRNEQYF.